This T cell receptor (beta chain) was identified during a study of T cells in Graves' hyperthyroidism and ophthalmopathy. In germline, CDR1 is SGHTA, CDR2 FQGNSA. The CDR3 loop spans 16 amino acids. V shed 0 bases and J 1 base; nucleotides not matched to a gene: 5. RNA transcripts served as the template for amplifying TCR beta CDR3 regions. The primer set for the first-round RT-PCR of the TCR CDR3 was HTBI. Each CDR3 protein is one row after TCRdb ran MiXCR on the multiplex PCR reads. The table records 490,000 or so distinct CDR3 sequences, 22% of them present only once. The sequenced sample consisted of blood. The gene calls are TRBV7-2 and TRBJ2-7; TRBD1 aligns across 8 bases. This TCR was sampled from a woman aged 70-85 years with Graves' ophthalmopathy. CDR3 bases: TGTGCCAGCAGCTTAGCGGGACAGGCGTTTTCCTACGAGCAGTACTTC. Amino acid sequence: CASSLAGQAFSYEQYF.